This T cell receptor beta chain was documented in a study of cytomegalovirus exposure and HLA in healthy donors (dated by TCRdb to about 2017). Study-wide context: An earlier analysis of approximately 640 of the donors reported 250 to 300 Gb of sequence data and some 120 million unique TCR beta sequences from 150 million to 200 million T cells. An early release that covered more than 550 HLA-typed donors contained about 300 gigabases of sequencing data and some 87 million unique TCR sequences. On average, 235,054 unique TCR beta nucleotide sequences were sequenced per donor among several hundred genotyped donors of the cohort, with roughly 18% of those sequences being non-productive. Among the roughly 410 genotyped donors, 81% belonged to the genetic ancestry cluster associated with self-reported Caucasian donors. The number of typed donors differed by locus: roughly 620-630 for A, B, C, DRB1 and DQB1; 500 to 550 for DQA1; 606 for DPA1; and around 450 for DPB1. Donor age, sex, ethnicity and CMV serostatus were compiled alongside the repertoire data. Four or five DR-DQ haplotypes were handled as single units for association and clustering because linkage in the cohort was strong. A later genetic analysis took genome-wide SNP genotypes for about 55% of the roughly 670 donors and used that subset as a discovery cohort. In an earlier analysis of roughly 540 of the donors, high-throughput TCR beta sequencing was used to judge whether each TCR beta V gene segment behaved as functional or pseudogenic. In a later analysis, previously published TCR beta repertoires from more than 500 donors were re-analyzed and high-resolution HLA genotyping was added so that TCR occurrence patterns could be studied. Rather than using new phenotypic data, the later analysis identified candidate immune exposures from TCR beta sequences and from how often those sequences occurred across donors. The study aimed to test whether cataloging public T cell receptors could reveal signatures of past pathogen exposure. All discovery cohort repertoires had been generated using a single sequencing platform. The study combined high-throughput TCR immunosequencing, statistical association of individual TCRs with disease status, and machine learning to predict cytomegalovirus infection status. A separate validation cohort of 100 to 150 different subjects was used in addition to the roughly 670-subject first cohort. Class I and class II HLA loci were covered by the typing at four-digit resolution. The study profiled the T cell repertoires of some 610 subjects by immunosequencing and related them to cytomegalovirus serostatus.

This clone was recorded once. The target of this receptor is not known. No base quality information exists; no much larger clone differs at one position. The CDR3 has 15 amino acids, counting the end cysteine and phenylalanine. The kept DNA is CDR3 alone, 45 bases in frame from the first base. V is clipped by 5 bases and J by 0 bases, and the sequence between their germline boundaries is 13 bases long. Looking up the germline V gene yields CDR1 MNHEY and CDR2 SVGAGI. Library method: the immunoSEQ multiplex PCR assay. For the multiplex PCR, a mixture combining 60 forward primers for TCR Vbeta segments and 13 reverse primers for TCR Jbeta segments was used. Amplification of the CDR3 region of rearranged TCR beta genes was performed with a multiplex PCR assay on genomic DNA. The Illumina HiSeq System was used to sequence the amplified TCR beta libraries as 87-base-pair reads. The original pipeline was this. In a later analysis, tens of millions of unique TCR beta chains were counted across the 650 to 700 repertoires, and around 11 million of these chains were shared by at least two donors. Raw reads were error-corrected and collapsed into unique sequences with a nearest-neighbor algorithm that merged closely related sequences to remove PCR and sequencing errors. To assign V, D and J gene segments, CDR3 sequences were aligned to IMGT reference sequences. For a sequence to be retained, a match of at least six nucleotides to both a V gene segment and a J gene segment was required. A rearrangement was called productive if the CDR3 had no stop codons and remained in frame with V and J, and every other rearrangement was called non-productive. Following IMGT convention, CDR3 was defined as the stretch from the second conserved V-encoded cysteine up to the conserved J-encoded phenylalanine. Sequences without an unambiguous match to a single V gene segment were excluded from the earlier analysis of about 600 of the donors. In an earlier analysis of 587 of the donors, V segments were called functional above 56.7% productive rearrangements and were called segregating when the between-donor standard deviation exceeded 5%. A statistical classification framework was built for diagnosing cytomegalovirus status from the catalog of TCR beta chain sequences. A later analysis assigned V and J genes by comparing TCR nucleotide sequences with IMGT/GENE-DB human TR gene sequences. A later analysis assigned CDR3 sequences and most-parsimonious VDJ recombination scenarios with the TCRdist pipeline. In a later analysis, every TCR beta chain was defined by the combination of its CDR3 amino acid sequence and its V-gene family, and reads without a unique V-gene family were dropped. To address suspected cross-contamination and a sequencing artifact, a later analysis removed a few hundred highly shared, low-generation-probability nucleotide sequences. In a later analysis, a clonal expansion index was calculated for each public chain from normalized within-repertoire ranks of inferred template counts. In a later analysis, generation probabilities were computed with a VDJ recombination model fitted to out-of-frame rearrangements, and the resulting probabilities were checked against IGoR. In a later analysis, TCR-TCR, TCR-HLA and TCR-CMV co-occurrence was scored with hypergeometric tests, and a repertoire-size bias correction was applied to TCR pairs. To estimate false discovery rates, a later analysis permuted the HLA or CMV assignments 20 times. In a later analysis, co-occurring TCRs were grouped with DBSCAN, and TCRdist sequence similarity was added when clustering was performed within HLA-allele-positive subsets. Co-occurrence clustering excluded repertoires with fewer than 30,000 or more than 120,000 public chains, plus five with anomalous nucleotide sharing. The immuneACCESS repertoire file appears here via TCRdb, limited to in-frame rearrangements. These files lack a portion of the clones; in checked studies, under half of the deficit traces to unresolved V genes, and the cause of the others is not known. Clone size and the V and J calls come from that table; the DNA yielded D and trimming. Counted in this sample were about 40,000 clones; 60% to 75% of them appeared once. The biggest ten clones account for about 4% of the sample.

Here is what the overall study found, with its caveats: Because HLA typing was unavailable for some donors at each locus, only the typed subset was used in association tests. Compared with equally common non-associated chains, HLA-associated TCR beta chains in a later analysis were more clonally expanded and had lower generation probabilities. In a later analysis, most CMV-associated TCR beta chains were found to appear HLA-restricted, with HLA associations seemingly driven largely by CMV exposure. The classifier was reported to diagnose cytomegalovirus status with high specificity and sensitivity in both the original cohort and the validation cohort. In an earlier analysis of around 600 of the donors, most TCR beta V segments were observed in productive rearrangements about 90% or about 30% of the time, broadly matching IMGT annotations. The 87-base-pair reads could not distinguish some IMGT-functional V segments, including TRBV6-2 and TRBV6-3, so those segments were excluded. The only immune exposure information available for the cohort was CMV serostatus. At a false discovery rate of 0.05, a later analysis linked fewer than 20,000 TCR beta sequences to specific HLA alleles. A later analysis found that TCR association rates varied across HLA loci, with DRB1 alleles showing the most associated TCRs and HLA-C alleles the fewest. Over 15 rarely observed V segments, including chromosome 9 orphons, were excluded from the earlier analysis of approximately 600 of the donors because counts were too low. This cohort had only TCR beta chains sequenced, and the lack of alpha or paired-chain data limited which features could be detected. Presence/absence analyses assumed roughly uniform sequencing depth across donors, an assumption that may not hold. A later genetic analysis associated a missense DCLRE1C variant with V-gene and J-gene trimming of TCR beta chains, and an independent cohort replicated the association. It was suggested by the authors that the approach could potentially be generalized to other disease states and immunological phenotypes. A later analysis reported that several top co-occurrence clusters appeared linked to parvovirus B19, influenza, CMV and Epstein-Barr virus. A further reported finding was that TCR beta sequences accurately predicted the HLA-A and HLA-B alleles for most subjects in the first cohort. Linkage disequilibrium might explain the correlated functional status among segregating V segments, but an unknown experimental factor could not be excluded. Compared with the roughly 710-donor mean, donors in an Asian-associated ancestry cluster had fewer N-insertions in productive TCRs, according to a later genetic analysis. In vitro tests confirmed that a few of the cytomegalovirus-associated TCR beta chains recognize cytomegalovirus antigens. Most TCR sequences were seen in very few donors, while some public TCRs were found in many individuals. The study gave a list of 150 to 200 TCR beta chains associated with cytomegalovirus. A cluster of highly shared sequence variants was judged likely to be a technical artifact of the sequencing pipeline. Strong co-occurrence of HLA alleles, especially DR and DQ, made assigning TCR associations to individual alleles difficult.

In total, 666 healthy bone marrow donors made up the cohort. At the time of sampling, all cohort members were nominally healthy, though unrecorded immune exposures were likely present. The donor tested CMV seronegative and was one of the 352 seronegative cohort members. A peripheral blood sample was provided by each donor, and peripheral blood mononuclear cells were used for TCR beta sequencing. Genomic DNA extraction from the blood cell samples was performed with the Qiagen DNeasy Blood Extraction Kit. The clonotype originates from a man aged 35-49 years in good health and CMV-seronegative. Sequencing was carried out using PBMCs. The rearrangement joined TRBV6-5 to TRBJ1-1, with a weak D call of TRBD1 (6 bases match). This receptor carries the CDR3 CASSPTGTLNTEAFF. The sequence in DNA is TGTGCCAGCAGTCCTACGGGGACATTGAACACTGAAGCTTTCTTT.